The clone carrying this T cell receptor (beta chain) was counted between two and nine times. As yet, its antigen is unknown. These data come from a study of regulatory T cells in long-lasting Graves disease. Broader study findings: There were preferences for TRBV28, TRBJ1-2 and TRBJ2-5 in persistent disease. With 2,741 shared public clonotypes, persistent patients exceeded new patients, who shared about a thousand.

Stated time point: newly diagnosed GD, antithyroid drugs for less than 3 months. PBMCs provided the RNA from which the TCR library was made. Arm-PCR of CDR3 regions and iRepertoire HTBI primers were used to build TCR beta libraries. TCRdb re-analysed the multiplex PCR reads in MiXCR, keeping a single row per CDR3 protein. In the table there are more than 300,000 distinct CDR3 sequences, around 15% of which are singletons. V was shortened by 7 bases and J by 0 bases, with 16 bases between the two germline ends. The germline V gene encodes CDR1 LNHDA and CDR2 SQIVND (reference sequence). The CDR3 loop spans 15 amino acids.

The V and J genes are TRBV19 and TRBJ2-7; either TRBD1 or TRBD2 may supply D (5 bases each). The material was peripheral blood mononuclear cells (PBMCs), obtained at new diagnosis, from a patient treated with antithyroid drugs. The source of this sequence is a female donor with Graves disease. The chain's CDR3 is CASKETEGYSYEQYF. Written as DNA, the CDR3 is TGTGCCAGTAAAGAGACAGAGGGTTACTCCTACGAGCAGTACTTC. Filled out from reference TRBV19 and TRBJ2-7, the complete variable domain reads DGGITQSPKYLFRKEGQNVTLSCEQNLNHDAMYWYRQDPGQGLRLIYYSQIVNDFQKGDIAEGYSVSREKKESFPLTVTSAQKNPTAFYLCASKETEGYSYEQYFGPGTRLTVT.